The source of this T cell receptor (beta chain) is a study of shared clonotypes between healthy human individuals. Germline assignment: CDR1 SQVTM and CDR2 ANQGSEA. V lost 0 bases, J lost 0 bases, and 9 bases lay in between. The CDR3 covers 14 residues. Study-level findings and limits: Non-shared clonotypes displayed generation probabilities falling below those of clonotypes present in all four donors.

On this clone: What it binds is unknown.

In the study's own analysis: Junction-only sequences without quality scores came from ImmunoSEQ, so filtering differed. The protocol was immunoSEQ multiplex PCR, while the TCRdb copy is restricted to in-frame clones and leaves out a portion. V, J and clone size were drawn from that table, and D and trimming were deduced from the DNA. The data hold roughly 650,000 clones, with less than 98% observed a single time. Input material: naive CD4+ T cells sorted from blood. The subset is: CD45RA+ positively selected. This clonotype was obtained from a woman in her twenties or thirties in good health. V is TRBV29-1 and J is TRBJ2-7; unclear D gene. The CDR3 DNA is TGCAGCGTTGAAGAAGGTGGCCCCTCCTACGAGCAGTACTTC. Its protein product is CSVEEGGPSYEQYF.